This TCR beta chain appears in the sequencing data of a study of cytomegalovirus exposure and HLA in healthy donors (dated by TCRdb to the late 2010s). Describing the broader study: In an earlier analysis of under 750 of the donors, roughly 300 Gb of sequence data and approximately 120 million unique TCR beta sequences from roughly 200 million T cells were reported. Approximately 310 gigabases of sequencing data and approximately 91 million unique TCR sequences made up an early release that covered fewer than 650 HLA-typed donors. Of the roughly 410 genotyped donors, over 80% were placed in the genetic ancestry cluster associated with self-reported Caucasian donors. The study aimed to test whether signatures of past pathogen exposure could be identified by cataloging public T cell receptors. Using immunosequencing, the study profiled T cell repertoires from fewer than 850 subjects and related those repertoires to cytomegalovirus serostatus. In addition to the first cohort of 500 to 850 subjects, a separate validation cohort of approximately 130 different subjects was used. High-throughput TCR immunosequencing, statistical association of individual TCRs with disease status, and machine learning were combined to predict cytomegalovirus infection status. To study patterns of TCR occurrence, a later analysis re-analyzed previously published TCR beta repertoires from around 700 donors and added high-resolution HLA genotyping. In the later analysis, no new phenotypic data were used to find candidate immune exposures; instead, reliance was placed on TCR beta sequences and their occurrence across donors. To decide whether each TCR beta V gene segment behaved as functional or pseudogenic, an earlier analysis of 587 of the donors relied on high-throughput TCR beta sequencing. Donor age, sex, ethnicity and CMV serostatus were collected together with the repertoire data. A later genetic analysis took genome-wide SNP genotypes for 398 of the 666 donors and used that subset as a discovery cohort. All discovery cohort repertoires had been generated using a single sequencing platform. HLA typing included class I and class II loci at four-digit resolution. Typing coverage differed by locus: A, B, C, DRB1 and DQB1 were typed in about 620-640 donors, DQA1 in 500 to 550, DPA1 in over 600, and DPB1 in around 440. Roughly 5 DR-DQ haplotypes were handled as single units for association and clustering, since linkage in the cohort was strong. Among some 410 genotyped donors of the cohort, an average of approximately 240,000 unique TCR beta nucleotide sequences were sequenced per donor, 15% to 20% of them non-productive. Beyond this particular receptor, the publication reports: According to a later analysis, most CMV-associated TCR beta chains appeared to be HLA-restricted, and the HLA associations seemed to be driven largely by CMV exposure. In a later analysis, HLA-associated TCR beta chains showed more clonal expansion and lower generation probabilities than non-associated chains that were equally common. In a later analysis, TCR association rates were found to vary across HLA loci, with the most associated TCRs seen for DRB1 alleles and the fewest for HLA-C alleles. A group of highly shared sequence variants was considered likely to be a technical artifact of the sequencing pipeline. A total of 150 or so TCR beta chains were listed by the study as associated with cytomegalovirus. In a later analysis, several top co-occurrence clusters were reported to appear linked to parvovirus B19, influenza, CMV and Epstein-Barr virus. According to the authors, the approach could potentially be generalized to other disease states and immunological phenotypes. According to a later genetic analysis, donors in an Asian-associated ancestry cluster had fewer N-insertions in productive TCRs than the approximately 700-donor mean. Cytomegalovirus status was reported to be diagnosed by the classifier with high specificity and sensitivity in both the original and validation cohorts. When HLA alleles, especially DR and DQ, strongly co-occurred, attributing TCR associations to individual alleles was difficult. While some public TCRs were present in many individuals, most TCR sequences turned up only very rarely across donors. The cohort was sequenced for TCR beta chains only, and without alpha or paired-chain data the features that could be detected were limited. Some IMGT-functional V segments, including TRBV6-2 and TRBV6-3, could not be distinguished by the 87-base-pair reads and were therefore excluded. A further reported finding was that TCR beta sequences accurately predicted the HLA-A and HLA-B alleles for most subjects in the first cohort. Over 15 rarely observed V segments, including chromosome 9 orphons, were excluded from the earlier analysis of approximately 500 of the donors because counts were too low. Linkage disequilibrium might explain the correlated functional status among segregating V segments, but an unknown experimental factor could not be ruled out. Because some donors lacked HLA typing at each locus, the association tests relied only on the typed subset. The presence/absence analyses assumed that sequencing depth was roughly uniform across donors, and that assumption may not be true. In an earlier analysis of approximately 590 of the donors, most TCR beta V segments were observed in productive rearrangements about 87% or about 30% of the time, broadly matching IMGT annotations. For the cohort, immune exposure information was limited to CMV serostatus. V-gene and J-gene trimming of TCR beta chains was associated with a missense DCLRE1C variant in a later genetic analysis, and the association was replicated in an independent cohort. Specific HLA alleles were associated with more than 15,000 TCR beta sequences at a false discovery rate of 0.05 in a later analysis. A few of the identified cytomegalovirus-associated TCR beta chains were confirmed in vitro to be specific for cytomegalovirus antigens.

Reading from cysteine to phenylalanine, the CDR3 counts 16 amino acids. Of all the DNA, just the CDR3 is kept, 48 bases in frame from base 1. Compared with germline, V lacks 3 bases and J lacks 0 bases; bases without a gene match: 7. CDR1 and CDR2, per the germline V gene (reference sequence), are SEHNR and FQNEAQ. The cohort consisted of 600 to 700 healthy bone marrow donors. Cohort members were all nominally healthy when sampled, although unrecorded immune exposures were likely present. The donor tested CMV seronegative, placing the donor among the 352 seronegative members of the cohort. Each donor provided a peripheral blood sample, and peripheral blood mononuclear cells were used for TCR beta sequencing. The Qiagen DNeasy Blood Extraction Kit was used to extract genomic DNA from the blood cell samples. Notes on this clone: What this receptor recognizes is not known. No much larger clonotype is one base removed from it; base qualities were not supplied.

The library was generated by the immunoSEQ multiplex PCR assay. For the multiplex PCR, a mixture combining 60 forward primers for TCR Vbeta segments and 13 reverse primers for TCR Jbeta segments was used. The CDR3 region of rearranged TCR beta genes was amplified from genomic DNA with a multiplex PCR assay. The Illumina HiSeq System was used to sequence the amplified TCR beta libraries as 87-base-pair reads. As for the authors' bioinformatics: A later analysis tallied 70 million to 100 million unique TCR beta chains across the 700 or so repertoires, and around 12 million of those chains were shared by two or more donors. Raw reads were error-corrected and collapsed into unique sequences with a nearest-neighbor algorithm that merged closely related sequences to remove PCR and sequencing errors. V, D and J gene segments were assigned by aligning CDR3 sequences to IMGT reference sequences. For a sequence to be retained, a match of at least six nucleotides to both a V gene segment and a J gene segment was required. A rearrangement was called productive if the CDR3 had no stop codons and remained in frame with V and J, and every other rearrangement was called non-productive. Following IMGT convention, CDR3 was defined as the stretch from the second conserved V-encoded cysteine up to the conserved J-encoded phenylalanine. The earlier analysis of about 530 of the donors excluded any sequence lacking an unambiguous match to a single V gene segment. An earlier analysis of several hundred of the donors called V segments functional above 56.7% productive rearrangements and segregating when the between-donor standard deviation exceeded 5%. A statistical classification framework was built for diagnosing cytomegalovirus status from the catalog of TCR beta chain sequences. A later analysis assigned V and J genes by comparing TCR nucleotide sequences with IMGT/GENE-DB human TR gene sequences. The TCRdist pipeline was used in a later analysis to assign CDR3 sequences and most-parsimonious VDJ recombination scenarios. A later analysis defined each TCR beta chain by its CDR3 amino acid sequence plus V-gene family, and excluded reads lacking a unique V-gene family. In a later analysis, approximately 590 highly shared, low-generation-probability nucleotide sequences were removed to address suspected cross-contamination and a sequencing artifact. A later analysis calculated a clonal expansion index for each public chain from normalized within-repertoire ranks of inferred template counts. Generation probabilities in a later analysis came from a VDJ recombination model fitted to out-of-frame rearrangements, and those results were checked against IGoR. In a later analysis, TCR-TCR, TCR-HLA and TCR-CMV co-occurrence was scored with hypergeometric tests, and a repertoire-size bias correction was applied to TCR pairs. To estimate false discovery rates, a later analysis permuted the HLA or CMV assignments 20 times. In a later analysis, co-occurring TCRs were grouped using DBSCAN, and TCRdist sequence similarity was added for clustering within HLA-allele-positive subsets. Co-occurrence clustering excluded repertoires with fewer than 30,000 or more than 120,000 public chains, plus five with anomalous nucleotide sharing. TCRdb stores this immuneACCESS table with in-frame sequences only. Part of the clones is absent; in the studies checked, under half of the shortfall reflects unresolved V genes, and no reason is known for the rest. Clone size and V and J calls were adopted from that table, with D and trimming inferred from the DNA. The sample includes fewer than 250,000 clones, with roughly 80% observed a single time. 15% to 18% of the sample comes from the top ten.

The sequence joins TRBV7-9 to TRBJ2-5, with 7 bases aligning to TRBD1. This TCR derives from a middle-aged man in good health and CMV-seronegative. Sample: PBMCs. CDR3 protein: CASSLALGQYQETQYF. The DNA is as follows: TGTGCCAGCAGCTTGGCCCTGGGACAGTACCAAGAGACCCAGTACTTC.